One sample yielded the 32 T cell receptor beta chains listed below, sequenced in a study of OX40 agonist ivuxolimab in advanced cancers. TCRdb's table, derived via immunoSEQ multiplex PCR, lists solely in-frame clones and lacks some. The sample has nearly 85,000 clones, approximately 86% seen once. The sequencing used CD4+ or CD8+ T cells sorted from blood, collected in a trial of the OX40 agonist ivuxolimab. The receptors here all came from an adult with an advanced solid tumor such as melanoma, head and neck, liver or kidney cancer.

The V and J genes are TRBV10-3 and TRBJ1-1; the D is unclear. This CDR3 contains 14 residues. Trimming removed 4 bases from V and 5 bases from J, with 14 bases in between. Germline V CDR1 and CDR2: ENHRY, SYGVKD. The CDR3 DNA reads as TGTGCCATCAGTGTAGAGGGATCAGGAACTGAAGCTTTCTTT. Its translation: CAISVEGSGTEAFF.

The chain carries TRBV29-1 and TRBJ1-1; D unclear. CDR3 length: 13 residues. The V gene's germline CDR1 is SQVTM and CDR2 ANQGSEA. V was shortened by 5 bases and J by 3 bases, with 13 bases between the two germline ends. The CDR3: CSVSGRMDTEAFF. In DNA, the CDR3 is TGCAGCGTTTCTGGCAGGATGGACACTGAAGCTTTCTTT.

In this sample, this clone turned up a few times. This rearrangement joins TRBV19 to TRBJ1-6; TRBD1 might be the D (5 bases). V was clipped by 6 bases and J by 14 bases, with 17 bases between them. The CDR3 is 13 residues long. Germline values: CDR1 LNHDA, CDR2 SQIVND (reference sequence). The CDR3 DNA reads TGTGCCAGTAGCACCGTCCCGGAGGGGACCCTCCACTTT. Amino acid sequence: CASSTVPEGTLHF.

The chain recombines TRBV28 with TRBJ1-1; D gene ambiguous. Germline assignment: CDR1 MDHEN and CDR2 SYDVKM. The CDR3 covers 17 residues. V lost 8 bases, J lost 1 base, and 23 bases lay in between. Written as DNA, the CDR3 is TGTGCCAGCGACACTATCGGAGGGCAGGAAGGGAACACTGAAGCTTTCTTT. It specifies CASDTIGGQEGNTEAFF.

This sequence joins TRBV5-1 and TRBJ1-1, with 8 bases matching TRBD1. J lost 11 bases, V lost 5 bases, and 11 bases had no gene match. CDR1 and CDR2 from the germline V gene are SGHRS and YFSETQ. The CDR3 spans 13 residues. The chain's CDR3 is CASRAAGGGLAFF. The CDR3 nucleotides are TGCGCCAGCAGGGCGGCAGGGGGCGGGCTGGCTTTCTTT.

This chain joins TRBV28 and TRBJ2-7, with 10 positions matching TRBD2. V lost 5 bases and J lost 3; bases outside the gene matches: 10. CDR3 length: 16 residues. Germline V lookup: CDR1 MDHEN, CDR2 SYDVKM. The CDR3, as DNA: TGTGCCAGCAGTGGACAGGAATCTAGCGGGGGCTACGAGCAGTACTTC. The encoded protein is CASSGQESSGGYEQYF.

This clone has only one observation. The CDR3 DNA sequence: TGTGCCATCAGTGAGTCGAAAAGTGGGCACGAGCAGTACTTC. Amino acid sequence: CAISESKSGHEQYF. The J gene is TRBJ2-7, the V gene TRBV10-3; D remains unclear. Germline CDR1 ENHRY, CDR2 SYGVKD. The V end was cut by 0 bases, the J end by 5 bases, with 11 bases between. The CDR3 has 14 residues.

This clone was counted only a few times. The rearrangement uses TRBV29-1 and TRBJ2-7; TRBD1 might be the D (6 bases). This CDR3 region has 11 residues. Germline V gene sequence: CDR1 SQVTM, CDR2 ANQGSEA. V was clipped by 8 bases and J by 5 bases, with 13 bases between them. The CDR3 spells CSIQGLNEQYF. DNA for the CDR3: TGCAGCATACAGGGCCTCAACGAGCAGTACTTC.

This clone was recorded only once. This chain's CDR3 is CASSGGQGKWRDTEAFF. CDR3 nucleotides: TGTGCCAGCAGTGGGGGACAGGGGAAGTGGCGTGACACTGAAGCTTTCTTT. This chain joins TRBV25-1 and TRBJ1-1; 10 bases map to TRBD1. With V trimmed by 4 bases and J by 3 bases, 11 bases remained unmatched. This CDR3 has 17 residues. The germline V gene has CDR1 MGHDK and CDR2 SYGVNS.

The chain combines TRBV7-9 with TRBJ1-1; no firm D call. Germline V lookup: CDR1 SEHNR, CDR2 FQNEAQ (reference sequence). The CDR3 has 12 residues. V lost 1 base, J lost 2 bases, and 2 bases lay in between. The CDR3 region has the DNA TGTGCCAGCAGCTTAGATAACACTGAAGCTTTCTTT. Translation: CASSLDNTEAFF. Full variable domain (missing parts from reference TRBV7-9 and TRBJ1-1): DTGVSQNPRHKITKRGQNVTFRCDPISEHNRLYWYRQTLGQGPEFLTYFQNEAQLEKSRLLSDRFSAERPKGSFSTLEIQRTEQGDSAMYLCASSLDNTEAFFGQGTRLTVV.

This chain connects TRBV28 to TRBJ2-2; 10 bases are a match to TRBD2. The junction had 7 bases not matched to a gene; V was cut back by 6 bases and J by 6 bases. This CDR3 contains 15 residues. CDR1 is MDHEN, CDR2 SYDVKM, per germline. The CDR3 loop is CASRSGGAEAGELFF. The CDR3 nucleotides read TGTGCCAGCAGGAGCGGGGGGGCCGAGGCCGGGGAGCTGTTTTTT.

The chain links TRBV19 to TRBJ2-5, with D perhaps being TRBD1 or TRBD2 (5 bases each). The germline V gene encodes CDR1 LNHDA and CDR2 SQIVND (reference sequence). The CDR3 loop spans 16 amino acids. V gave up 5 bases and J gave up 1 base, with 17 bases separating them. CDR3 DNA: TGTGCCAGTAGTCCCCAATCGGGGCGCGGCCAAGAGACCCAGTACTTC. Its protein is CASSPQSGRGQETQYF. Combining the CDR3 with reference TRBV19 and TRBJ2-5 gives the whole variable domain DGGITQSPKYLFRKEGQNVTLSCEQNLNHDAMYWYRQDPGQGLRLIYYSQIVNDFQKGDIAEGYSVSREKKESFPLTVTSAQKNPTAFYLCASSPQSGRGQETQYFGPGTRLLVL.

V is TRBV5-8 and J is TRBJ2-5; a possible D gene is TRBD1 (5 bases). The germline V gene encodes CDR1 SGHTS and CDR2 YDEGEE. Trimming shortened V by 3 bases and J by 1 base, and 10 bases separated the two germline ends. This CDR3 has 14 amino acids. In DNA form, the CDR3 reads TGTGCCAGCAGCTGGAGACAGAGCCAAGAGACCCAGTACTTC. It is translated as CASSWRQSQETQYF. Variable domain in full (rest from reference TRBV5-8 and TRBJ2-5): EAGVTQSPTHLIKTRGQQATLRCSPISGHTSVYWYQQALGLGLQFLLWYDEGEERNRGNFPPRFSGRQFPNYSSELNVNALELEDSALYLCASSWRQSQETQYFGPGTRLLVL.

The chain has TRBV11-2 and TRBJ1-2, with unresolved D. V was shortened by 1 base and J by 7 bases, with 7 bases between the two germline ends. The CDR3 contains 12 residues. Germline V gene sequence: CDR1 SGHAT, CDR2 FQNNGV. The CDR3 coding sequence is TGTGCCAGCAGCTTAGCCTTTCTTGGCTACACCTTC. It codes for CASSLAFLGYTF.

In its sample, this clone was seen a few times. Here the CDR3 DNA reads TGTGCCAGCAGCTTAGGGGACGAGCAGTACTTC. It specifies CASSLGDEQYF. The V call is TRBV7-9, the J call TRBJ2-7; D is undetermined. This CDR3 has 11 residues. Trimming removed 1 base at V and 5 bases at J, with 3 bases between. Germline-derived CDR1 and CDR2 are SEHNR and FQNEAQ (reference sequence).

V gene TRBV5-1 combines with J gene TRBJ2-5; no reliable D call. This CDR3 contains 14 residues. Germline CDR1 and CDR2: SGHRS and YFSETQ. The ends were cut back, 0 bases at V and 5 bases at J, with 11 bases in the middle. CDR3 sequence: CASSLGLLGETQYF. The CDR3 DNA reads as TGCGCCAGCAGCTTGGGTCTACTGGGGGAGACCCAGTACTTC. The full variable domain, rest sourced from reference TRBV5-1 and TRBJ2-5, is KAGVTQTPRYLIKTRGQQVTLSCSPISGHRSVSWYQQTPGQGLQFLFEYFSETQRNKGNFPGRFSGRQFSNSRSEMNVSTLELGDSALYLCASSLGLLGETQYFGPGTRLLVL.

V gene TRBV10-1 combines with J gene TRBJ2-5; the D gene is possibly TRBD2 (5 bases). TRBJ2-7 explains the end of the DNA better; the J call may be wrong. CDR1 WNHNN and CDR2 SYGVQD come from the germline V gene (reference sequence). This CDR3 is 15 amino acids long. The CDR3 loop is CASRIFGGPFYEQYF. Here the CDR3 DNA reads TGCGCCAGCAGGATTTTTGGCGGGCCCTTCTACGAGCAGTACTTC.

A few counts support this clone. V and J are TRBV27 and TRBJ1-1, with a tentative D call TRBD1 (6 bases). Germline CDR1 MNHEY, CDR2 SMNVEV (reference sequence). The CDR3 loop spans 14 amino acids. V lost 6 bases and J lost 6, with 17 bases in between. CDR3: CASRGHLGASEAFF. The CDR3 DNA follows: TGTGCCAGCAGGGGCCACCTGGGGGCATCTGAAGCTTTCTTT.

The V gene is TRBV4-3, the J gene TRBJ1-6, with a weak D call TRBD1 (5 bases). This CDR3 is 15 amino acids long. Per germline, CDR1 LGHNA and CDR2 YSLEER. With 0 bases removed from V and 14 bases from J, the gap between germline ends came to 17 bases. The CDR3 nucleotides read TGCGCCAGCAGCCAAGATCTCCAGGGTGTGTCGACCCTCCACTTT. It is translated as CASSQDLQGVSTLHF.

This chain connects TRBV7-9 to TRBJ2-7, with 10 bases identical to TRBD2. The CDR3 extends over 15 amino acids. CDR1 SEHNR and CDR2 FQNEAQ come from the germline V gene (reference sequence). V trimming: 5 bases; J trimming: 3 bases; junction bases outside the gene matches: 7. The CDR3 DNA is TGTGCCAGCAGCCCACAGCGGGGGGGGAACTACGAGCAGTACTTC. It codes for CASSPQRGGNYEQYF.

The V and J genes are TRBV4-3 and TRBJ2-1; the match to TRBD2 covers 8 bases. With 1 base clipped from V and 7 bases from J, the junction kept 12 bases outside the gene matches. CDR1 LGHNA and CDR2 YSLEER come from the germline V gene. The CDR3 sequence is 17 residues long. The CDR3 here is CASSQALSGGIQNEQFF. CDR3 nucleotide sequence: TGCGCCAGCAGCCAAGCCCTGTCGGGGGGGATACAGAATGAGCAGTTCTTC.

The chain links TRBV5-1 to TRBJ2-3; 11 nucleotides align to TRBD2. V lost 0 bases and J lost 4; bases outside the gene matches: 7. CDR3 length: 17 amino acids. Looked up from germline, CDR1 is SGHRS and CDR2 is YFSETQ. The CDR3, as DNA: TGCGCCAGCAGCTTGGGCCTAGCGGGGGGCCTGGCAGATACGCAGTATTTT. This sequence encodes CASSLGLAGGLADTQYF.

V usage is TRBV10-3 and J usage is TRBJ2-1; TRBD1 or TRBD2 may be the D gene (7 bases each). CDR3 length equals 18 residues. The germline gives CDR1 ENHRY, CDR2 SYGVKD. V was pared by 8 bases and J by 0 bases, with 23 bases between. This CDR3 reads CAIGEGDSFSSSYNEQFF. The CDR3 nucleotides read TGTGCCATCGGGGAGGGGGACAGCTTCTCAAGCTCCTACAATGAGCAGTTCTTC.

The J gene is TRBJ2-1, the V gene TRBV10-3; tentatively, D is TRBD1 (6 bases). The CDR3 is 14 amino acids. V lost 1 base and J lost 6, with 10 bases in between. The germline CDR1 and CDR2 sequences are ENHRY and SYGVKD. This chain's CDR3 is CAISEYQTGNEQFF. CDR3 DNA: TGTGCCATCAGTGAGTACCAGACAGGCAATGAGCAGTTCTTC.

V usage is TRBV5-1 and J usage is TRBJ2-2, with 7 nucleotides matching TRBD2. V was pared by 2 bases and J by 0 bases, with 4 bases of the junction left unmatched. This CDR3 is built from 16 residues. From germline, CDR1 is SGHRS and CDR2 YFSETQ. CDR3 nucleotide sequence: TGCGCCAGCAGCTTCTCCAGCGGGACGAACACCGGGGAGCTGTTTTTT. It is translated as CASSFSSGTNTGELFF.

The V and J genes are TRBV5-5 and TRBJ1-5; TRBD1 is a possible D gene (5 bases). The germline V gene encodes CDR1 SGHKS and CDR2 YYEKEE (reference sequence). CDR3 size: 15 residues. Deletions cut 4 bases from V and 0 bases from J, with 11 bases between. The CDR3 protein is CASSLGPTSNQPQHF. CDR3 nucleotide sequence: TGTGCCAGCAGCCTGGGACCGACTAGCAATCAGCCCCAGCATTTT.

The chain joins TRBV4-3 to TRBJ2-3; 8 bases align to TRBD2. The CDR3 runs to 16 residues. Trimming at V came to 0 bases and at J to 4 bases, leaving 6 bases not matched to a gene. CDR1 is LGHNA and CDR2 is YSLEER in the germline V gene. For the CDR3, the DNA is TGCGCCAGCAGCCAAGATCTCGGCGGGGGGTCAGATACGCAGTATTTT. Its protein is CASSQDLGGGSDTQYF.

The genes are TRBV11-2 and TRBJ1-4; 7 nucleotides agree with TRBD1. V shed 3 bases and J 5 bases; nucleotides not matched to a gene: 12. Germline V lookup: CDR1 SGHAT, CDR2 FQNNGV. The CDR3 is made up of 17 amino acids. CDR3 coding DNA: TGTGCCAGCAGCTTCAGGACCGCCCGGACAGGAAATGAAAAACTGTTTTTT. This translates into CASSFRTARTGNEKLFF.

The chain employs TRBV7-8 and TRBJ1-4, with D unresolved. With 7 bases removed from V and 4 bases from J, the gap between germline ends came to 16 bases. Germline V CDR1 and CDR2: SGHVS, FQNEAQ. The CDR3 runs to 15 residues. CDR3 loop: CASTEDLDYNEKLFF. The DNA for the CDR3 is TGTGCCAGCACAGAGGACCTGGACTATAATGAAAAACTGTTTTTT.

This sequence joins TRBV11-3 and TRBJ1-1, with D uncertain. Germline CDR1 and CDR2: SGHNT and YENEEA. V shed 1 base and J shed 0 bases, with 12 bases lying between them. This CDR3 has 16 residues. The CDR3 region has the DNA TGTGCCAGCAGCTTAGGAACGGTAAGATTGAACACTGAAGCTTTCTTT. Its protein is CASSLGTVRLNTEAFF.

V is TRBV15 and J is TRBJ1-4; no firm D call. CDR1 is LNHNV and CDR2 is YYDKDF in the germline V gene (reference sequence). This CDR3 contains 13 residues. Trimming pared 1 base from V and 13 bases from J, leaving 13 bases between. CDR3 coding DNA: TGTGCCACCAGCAGAGCGGGAGGGCGGGGACTGTTTTTT. It is translated as CATSRAGGRGLFF.

The rearrangement joins TRBV5-8 to TRBJ1-4; TRBD1 is a possible D gene (6 bases). CDR1 and CDR2 (germline): SGHTS, YDEGEE. There are 15 residues in the CDR3. V lost 2 bases and J lost 2, with 10 bases in between. CDR3 nucleotide sequence: TGTGCCAGCAGCTTACAGGGAACCACTAATGAAAAACTGTTTTTT. Translating gives CASSLQGTTNEKLFF. Using reference TRBV5-8 and TRBJ1-4 for the parts outside the CDR3, the full variable domain is EAGVTQSPTHLIKTRGQQATLRCSPISGHTSVYWYQQALGLGLQFLLWYDEGEERNRGNFPPRFSGRQFPNYSSELNVNALELEDSALYLCASSLQGTTNEKLFFGSGTQLSVL.